The source of this TCR beta chain is a study of chemoradiotherapy in HPV16-positive cancers. This CDR3 contains 15 residues. Produced via immunoSEQ multiplex PCR; TCRdb's table is partial and in-frame only. The sample consists of fewer than 20,000 clones, around three quarters of them appearing once. V is TRBV7-5 and J is TRBJ1-4. TRBV7-5 is tagged as a pseudogene. The sequence was obtained from a human donor with HPV-associated anogenital cancer. This material consisted of tumor tissue, taken from a patient who underwent chemoradiotherapy. The CDR3, as DNA: TGTGCCAGAAGCAAAAAAACGCGAGCGGAGGAAAAACTGTTTTTT. This gives the protein CARSKKTRAEEKLFF.